This T cell receptor beta chain appears in the sequencing data of a study of radiotherapy plus CTLA-4 blockade in lung cancer. Study summary: Among patients, less than 20% showed objective responses, and about 31% had disease control.

It was focal radiation plus CTLA-4 blockade with ipilimumab that patients with chemo-refractory metastatic non-small-cell lung cancer received. V lost 3 bases, J lost 1 base, and 7 bases stayed unmatched. The CDR3 covers 16 residues. Per germline, CDR1 MNHNY and CDR2 SVGAGI (reference sequence). A remark on this clone: As yet, its antigen is unknown.

Assay used: immunoSEQ multiplex PCR; TCRdb lists only in-frame clones, some missing. The sample has under 65,000 clones; 60% to 80% are singletons. Study-wide results and caveats: Reportedly, early blood T cell clone dynamics best predicted response, with interferon-beta. Following radiotherapy plus ipilimumab, tumor-derived TCR clones expanded in the blood.

The TCR originated in a human donor with non-small cell lung cancer whose response to radiotherapy plus ipilimumab could not be evaluated. The V and J genes are TRBV6-6 and TRBJ2-5; 8 bases are a match to TRBD2. The sequencing here drew on peripheral blood, taken from a patient treated with radiotherapy plus ipilimumab. The CDR3 DNA reads TGTGCCAGCAGTTATGCGAGCGGGGGTTTCCAAGAGACCCAGTACTTC. Translated: CASSYASGGFQETQYF.